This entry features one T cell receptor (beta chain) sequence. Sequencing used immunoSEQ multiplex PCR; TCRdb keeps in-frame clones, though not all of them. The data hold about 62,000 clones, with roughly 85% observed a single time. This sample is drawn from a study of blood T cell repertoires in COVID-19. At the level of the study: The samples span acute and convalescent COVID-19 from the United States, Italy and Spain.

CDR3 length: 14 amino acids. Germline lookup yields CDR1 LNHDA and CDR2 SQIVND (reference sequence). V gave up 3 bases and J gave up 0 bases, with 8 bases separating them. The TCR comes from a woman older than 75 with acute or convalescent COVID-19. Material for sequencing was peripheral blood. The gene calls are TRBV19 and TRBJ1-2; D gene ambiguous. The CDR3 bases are TGTGCCAGTAGTATGAGAGAAGCTAACTATGGCTACACCTTC. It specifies CASSMREANYGYTF.